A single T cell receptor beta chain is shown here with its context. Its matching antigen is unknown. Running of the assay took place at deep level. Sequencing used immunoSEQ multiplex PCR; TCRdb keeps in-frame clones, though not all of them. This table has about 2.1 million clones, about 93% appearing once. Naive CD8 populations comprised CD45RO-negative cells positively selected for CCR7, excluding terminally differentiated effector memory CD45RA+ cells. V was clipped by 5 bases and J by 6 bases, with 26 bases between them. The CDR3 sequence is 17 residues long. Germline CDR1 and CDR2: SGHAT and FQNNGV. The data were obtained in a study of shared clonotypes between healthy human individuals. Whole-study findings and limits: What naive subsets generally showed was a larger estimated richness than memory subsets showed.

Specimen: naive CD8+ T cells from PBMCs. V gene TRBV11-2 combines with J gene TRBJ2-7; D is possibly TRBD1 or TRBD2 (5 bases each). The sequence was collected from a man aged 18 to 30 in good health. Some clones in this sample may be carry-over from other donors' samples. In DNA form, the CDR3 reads TGTGCCAGCAGCCCCTGGACGGGACCCGAAGTCCCCTCCGAGCAGTACTTC. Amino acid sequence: CASSPWTGPEVPSEQYF.